This T cell receptor beta chain originates from a study of T cells in Graves' hyperthyroidism and ophthalmopathy. Only a few counts were recorded for this clonotype. What it binds is not known. Graves' hyperthyroidism showing no ophthalmopathy progression within 18 months was considered stable. Clinical symptoms, serum thyroxine, TRAb, thyroid ultrasound and orbital computed tomography established diagnosis. Study-level points and caveats: Blood also contained most expanded thyroid clonotypes above 0.001. A model built on 13 V-J features separated ophthalmopathy from stable hyperthyroidism.

Amplification yielded TCR beta CDR3 regions, with RNA transcripts as the source. Primed by the HTBI set, a first-round RT-PCR was run on the TCR CDR3. TCRdb ran MiXCR on the multiplex PCR reads and lists one entry per CDR3 protein. The table includes 300,000 or so distinct CDR3 sequences, 20% to 25% detected once. This CDR3 is 15 amino acids long. Germline CDR1 is PRHDT and CDR2 is FYEKMQ (reference sequence). V lost 0 bases and J 1 base, leaving 8 bases between the germline ends. The clonotype was recovered from a woman aged 45-59 years with Graves' hyperthyroidism. V gene TRBV13 combines with J gene TRBJ2-3; D possibly corresponds to TRBD1 (6 bases). Sequencing used blood. The CDR3 loop reads CASSLGRTGTDTQYF. CDR3 coding DNA: TGTGCCAGCAGCTTAGGGAGGACAGGCACAGATACGCAGTATTTT.